This T cell receptor beta chain was recovered during a study of T-cell memory formation after mild COVID-19. The V gene end was trimmed by 4 bases and the J gene end by 1 base; junction bases not matched to a gene: 4. This CDR3 has 15 amino acids. This clonotype was observed at least ten times. TCRdb independently ran MiXCR on the 5' RACE reads; one entry per CDR3 protein. The sample lists about half a million distinct CDR3 sequences; roughly 20% were seen once. What was sequenced was PBMCs or a T cell subset sorted from them (not recorded which). The source is an adult woman who had mild COVID-19 (a few samples of this study predate the infection). Cell type and time point are not known. V and J are TRBV12-3 or TRBV12-4 and TRBJ1-5; TRBD1 matches at 7 bases. CDR3 in amino acids: CASSSTGVSNQPQHF. DNA of the CDR3: TGTGCCAGCAGTTCCACAGGGGTGAGCAATCAGCCCCAGCATTTT.